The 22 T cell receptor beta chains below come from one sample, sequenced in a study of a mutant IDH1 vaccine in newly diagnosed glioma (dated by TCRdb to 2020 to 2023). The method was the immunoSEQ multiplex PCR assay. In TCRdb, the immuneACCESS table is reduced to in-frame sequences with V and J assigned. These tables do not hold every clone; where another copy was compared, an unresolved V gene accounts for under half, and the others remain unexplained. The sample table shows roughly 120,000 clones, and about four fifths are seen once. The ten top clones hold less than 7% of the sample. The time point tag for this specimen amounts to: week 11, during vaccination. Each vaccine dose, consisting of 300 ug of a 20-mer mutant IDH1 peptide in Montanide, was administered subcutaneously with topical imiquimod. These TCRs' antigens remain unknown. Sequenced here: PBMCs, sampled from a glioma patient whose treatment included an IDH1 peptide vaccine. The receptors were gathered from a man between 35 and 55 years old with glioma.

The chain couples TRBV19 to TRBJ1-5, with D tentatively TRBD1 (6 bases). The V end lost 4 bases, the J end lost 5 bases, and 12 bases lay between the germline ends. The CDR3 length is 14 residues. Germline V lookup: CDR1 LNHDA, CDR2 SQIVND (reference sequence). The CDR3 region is CASSTDSRYQPQHF. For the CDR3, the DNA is TGTGCCAGTAGTACGGACAGCCGGTATCAGCCCCAGCATTTT.

CDR3 DNA sequence: TGTGCCAGCAGCTTGGATCGGGGGATCAGCACTGAAGCTTTCTTT. Amino acids: CASSLDRGISTEAFF. The chain couples TRBV5-4 to TRBJ1-1; the D gene is possibly TRBD1 (5 bases). This CDR3 comprises 15 residues. The germline CDR1 and CDR2 sequences are SGHNT and YYREEE (reference sequence). Trimming took 0 bases from V and 4 from J, leaving 13 bases between them.

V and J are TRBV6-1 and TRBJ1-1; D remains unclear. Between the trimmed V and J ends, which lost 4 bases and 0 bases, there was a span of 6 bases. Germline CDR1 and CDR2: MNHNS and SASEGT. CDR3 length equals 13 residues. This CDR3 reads CASSAGVNTEAFF. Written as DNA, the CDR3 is TGTGCCAGCAGTGCAGGAGTGAACACTGAAGCTTTCTTT.

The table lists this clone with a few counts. CDR3 protein: CASSETGGTEAFF. CDR3 DNA: TGTGCCAGCAGCGAGACAGGGGGCACTGAAGCTTTCTTT. The chain links TRBV9 to TRBJ1-1; TRBD1 matches 9 bases. V shed 3 bases and J 4 bases; nucleotides not matched to a gene: 1. The CDR3 has 13 amino acids. Germline assignment: CDR1 SGDLS and CDR2 YYNGEE.

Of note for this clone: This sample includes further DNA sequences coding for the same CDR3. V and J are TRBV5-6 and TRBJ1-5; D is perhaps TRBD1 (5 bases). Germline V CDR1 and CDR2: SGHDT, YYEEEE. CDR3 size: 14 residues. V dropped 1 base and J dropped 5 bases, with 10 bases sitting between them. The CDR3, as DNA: TGTGCCAGCAGCTTGAAACAGGTCGATCAGCCCCAGCATTTT. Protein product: CASSLKQVDQPQHF. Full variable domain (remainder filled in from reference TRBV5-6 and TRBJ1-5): DAGVTQSPTHLIKTRGQQVTLRCSPKSGHDTVSWYQQALGQGPQFIFQYYEEEERQRGNFPDRFSGHQFPNYSSELNVNALLLGDSALYLCASSLKQVDQPQHFGDGTRLSIL.

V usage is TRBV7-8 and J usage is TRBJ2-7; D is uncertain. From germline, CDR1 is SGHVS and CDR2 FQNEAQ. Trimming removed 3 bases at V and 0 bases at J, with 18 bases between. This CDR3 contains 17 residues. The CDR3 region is CASSFEKRRFPSYEQYF. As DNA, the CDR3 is TGTGCCAGCAGCTTCGAGAAGCGTCGGTTCCCCTCCTACGAGCAGTACTTC. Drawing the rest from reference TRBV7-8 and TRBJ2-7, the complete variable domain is GAGVSQSPRYKVAKRGQDVALRCDPISGHVSLFWYQQALGQGPEFLTYFQNEAQLDKSGLPSDRFFAERPEGSVSTLKIQRTQQEDSAVYLCASSFEKRRFPSYEQYFGPGTRLTVT.

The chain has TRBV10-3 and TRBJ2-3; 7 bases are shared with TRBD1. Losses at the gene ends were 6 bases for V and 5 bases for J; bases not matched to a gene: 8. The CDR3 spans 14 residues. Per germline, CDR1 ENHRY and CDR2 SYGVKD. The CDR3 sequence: CAISPDRTQDTQYF. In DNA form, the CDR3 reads TGTGCCATCAGCCCGGACAGGACTCAAGATACGCAGTATTTT.

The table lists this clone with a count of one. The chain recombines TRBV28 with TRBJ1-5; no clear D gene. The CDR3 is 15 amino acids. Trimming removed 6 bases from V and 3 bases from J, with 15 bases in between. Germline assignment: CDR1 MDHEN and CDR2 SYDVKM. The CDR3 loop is CASSRSGRLNQPQHF. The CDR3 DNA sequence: TGTGCCAGCAGCCGCTCGGGCAGACTCAATCAGCCCCAGCATTTT.

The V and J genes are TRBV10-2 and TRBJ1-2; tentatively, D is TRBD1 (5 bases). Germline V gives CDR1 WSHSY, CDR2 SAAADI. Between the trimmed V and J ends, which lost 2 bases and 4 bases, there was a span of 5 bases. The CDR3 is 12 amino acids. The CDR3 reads CASSEQGYGYTF. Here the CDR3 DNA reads TGCGCCAGCAGTGAGCAGGGCTATGGCTACACCTTC.

The CDR3 coding sequence is TGTGCCAGCAGTTTATTTTTTAGCGGGGTCTACAATGAGCAGTTCTTC. It codes for CASSLFFSGVYNEQFF. The V and J genes are TRBV27 and TRBJ2-1; TRBD2 aligns across 8 bases. V was clipped by 1 base and J by 3 bases; unmatched bases: 5. CDR3 size: 16 residues. Per germline, CDR1 MNHEY and CDR2 SMNVEV (reference sequence).

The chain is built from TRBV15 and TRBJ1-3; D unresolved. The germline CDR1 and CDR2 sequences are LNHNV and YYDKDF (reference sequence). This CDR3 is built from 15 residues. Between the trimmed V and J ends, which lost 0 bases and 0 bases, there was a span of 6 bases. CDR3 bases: TGTGCCACCAGCAGAGACAGACTCTCTGGAAACACCATATATTTT. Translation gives CATSRDRLSGNTIYF.

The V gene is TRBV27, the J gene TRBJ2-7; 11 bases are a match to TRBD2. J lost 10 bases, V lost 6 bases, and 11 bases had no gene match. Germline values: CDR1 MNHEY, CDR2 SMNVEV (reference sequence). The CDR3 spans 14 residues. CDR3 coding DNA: TGTGCCAGCAGCTCTACCGGGACTAGCGGATATCAGTACTTC. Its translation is CASSSTGTSGYQYF.

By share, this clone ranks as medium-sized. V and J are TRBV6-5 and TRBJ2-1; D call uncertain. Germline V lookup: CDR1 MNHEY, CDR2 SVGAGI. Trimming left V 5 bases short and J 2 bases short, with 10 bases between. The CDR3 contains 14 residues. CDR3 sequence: CASSTSRTYNEQFF. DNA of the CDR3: TGTGCCAGCAGTACCAGTCGGACCTACAATGAGCAGTTCTTC.

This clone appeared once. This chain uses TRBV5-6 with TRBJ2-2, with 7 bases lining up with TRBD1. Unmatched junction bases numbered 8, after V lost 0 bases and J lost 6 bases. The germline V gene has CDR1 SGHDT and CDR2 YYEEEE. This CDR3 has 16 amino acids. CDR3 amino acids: CASSLGATGQAGELFF. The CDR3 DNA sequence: TGTGCCAGCAGCTTGGGGGCGACAGGGCAGGCCGGGGAGCTGTTTTTT.

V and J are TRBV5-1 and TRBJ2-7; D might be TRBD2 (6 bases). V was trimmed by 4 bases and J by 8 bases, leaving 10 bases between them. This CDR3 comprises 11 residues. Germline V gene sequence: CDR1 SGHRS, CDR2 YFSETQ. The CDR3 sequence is CASSPGEQQYF. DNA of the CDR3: TGCGCCAGCAGCCCGGGAGAGCAGCAGTACTTC. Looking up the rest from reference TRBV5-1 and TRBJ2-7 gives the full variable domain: KAGVTQTPRYLIKTRGQQVTLSCSPISGHRSVSWYQQTPGQGLQFLFEYFSETQRNKGNFPGRFSGRQFSNSRSEMNVSTLELGDSALYLCASSPGEQQYFGPGTRLTVT.

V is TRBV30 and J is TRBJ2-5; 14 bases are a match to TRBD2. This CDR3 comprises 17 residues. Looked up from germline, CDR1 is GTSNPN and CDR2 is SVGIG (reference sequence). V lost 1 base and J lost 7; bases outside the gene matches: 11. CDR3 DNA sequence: TGTGCCTGGAGTGCAGGGACTAGCGGGGGCCGAAAGGGGACCCAGTACTTC. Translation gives CAWSAGTSGGRKGTQYF.

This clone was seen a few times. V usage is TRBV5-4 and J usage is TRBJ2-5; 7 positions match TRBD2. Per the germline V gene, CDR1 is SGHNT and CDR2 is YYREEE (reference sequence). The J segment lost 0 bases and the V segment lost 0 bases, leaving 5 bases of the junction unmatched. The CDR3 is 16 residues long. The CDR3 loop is CASSLGSGANQETQYF. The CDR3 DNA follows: TGTGCCAGCAGCTTGGGGAGCGGGGCCAACCAAGAGACCCAGTACTTC.

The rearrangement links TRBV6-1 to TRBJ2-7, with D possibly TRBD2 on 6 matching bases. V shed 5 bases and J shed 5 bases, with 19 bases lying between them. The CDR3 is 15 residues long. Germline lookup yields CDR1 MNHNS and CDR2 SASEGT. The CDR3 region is CASSPLAGPADEQYF. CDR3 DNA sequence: TGTGCCAGCAGTCCCCTGGCGGGGCCCGCCGACGAGCAGTACTTC.

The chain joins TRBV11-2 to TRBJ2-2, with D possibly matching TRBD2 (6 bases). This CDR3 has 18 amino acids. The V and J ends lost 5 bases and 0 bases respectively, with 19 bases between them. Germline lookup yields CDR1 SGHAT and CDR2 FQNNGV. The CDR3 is CASSKRPGDIANTGELFF. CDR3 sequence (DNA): TGTGCCAGCAGCAAGCGCCCGGGAGACATCGCGAACACCGGGGAGCTGTTTTTT.

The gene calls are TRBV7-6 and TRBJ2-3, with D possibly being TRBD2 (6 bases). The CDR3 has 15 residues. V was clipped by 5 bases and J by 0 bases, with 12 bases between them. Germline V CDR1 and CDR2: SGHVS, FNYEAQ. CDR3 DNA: TGTGCCAGCAGCACCGGGACTGCTAGCACAGATACGCAGTATTTT. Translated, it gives CASSTGTASTDTQYF.

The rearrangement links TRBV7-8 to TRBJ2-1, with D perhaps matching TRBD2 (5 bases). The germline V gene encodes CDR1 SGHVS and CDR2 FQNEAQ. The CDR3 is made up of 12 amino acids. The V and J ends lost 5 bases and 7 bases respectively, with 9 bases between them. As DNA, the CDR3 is TGTGCCAGCAGCCCCGGGGAGAATGAGCAGTTCTTC. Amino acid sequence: CASSPGENEQFF.

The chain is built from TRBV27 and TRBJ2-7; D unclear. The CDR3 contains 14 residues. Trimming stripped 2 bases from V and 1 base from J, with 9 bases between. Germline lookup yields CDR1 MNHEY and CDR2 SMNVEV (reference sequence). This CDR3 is CASSLMGGSYEQYF. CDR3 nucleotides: TGTGCCAGCAGTTTAATGGGCGGATCCTACGAGCAGTACTTC.